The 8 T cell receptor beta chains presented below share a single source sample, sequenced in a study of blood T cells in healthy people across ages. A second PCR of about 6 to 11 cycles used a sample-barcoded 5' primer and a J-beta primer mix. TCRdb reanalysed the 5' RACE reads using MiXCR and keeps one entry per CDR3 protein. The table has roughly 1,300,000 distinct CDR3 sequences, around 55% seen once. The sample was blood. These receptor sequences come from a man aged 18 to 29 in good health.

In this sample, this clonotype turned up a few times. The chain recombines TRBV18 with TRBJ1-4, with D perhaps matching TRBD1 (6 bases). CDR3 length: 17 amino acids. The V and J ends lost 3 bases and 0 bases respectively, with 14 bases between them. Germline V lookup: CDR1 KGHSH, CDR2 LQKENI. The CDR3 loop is CASSPLARGPTNEKLFF. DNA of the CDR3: TGTGCCAGCTCACCGTTAGCCAGGGGCCCAACTAATGAAAAACTGTTTTTT.

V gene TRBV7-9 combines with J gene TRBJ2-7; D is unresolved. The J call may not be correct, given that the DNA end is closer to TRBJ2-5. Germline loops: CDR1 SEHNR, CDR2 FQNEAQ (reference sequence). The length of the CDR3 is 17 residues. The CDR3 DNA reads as TGTGCCAGCAGCTTAACGGGCCGAGGATATGAAGGGGAGACCCAGTACTTC. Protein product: CASSLTGRGYEGETQYF.

In DNA, the CDR3 is TGCGCCAGCAGCCTCCAACCGGGACAGGCATCTAACTATGGCTACACCTTC. Translated, it gives CASSLQPGQASNYGYTF. The chain carries TRBV5-1 and TRBJ1-2, with 8 bases matching TRBD1. CDR1 and CDR2 from the germline V gene are SGHRS and YFSETQ. V was pared by 4 bases and J by 0 bases, with 11 bases of the junction left unmatched. The CDR3 length is 17 residues.

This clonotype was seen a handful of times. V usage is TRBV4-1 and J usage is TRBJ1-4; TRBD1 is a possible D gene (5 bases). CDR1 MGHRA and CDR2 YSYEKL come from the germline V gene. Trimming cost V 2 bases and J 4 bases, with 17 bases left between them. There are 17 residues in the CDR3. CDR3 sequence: CASSQPPWGSNNEKLFF. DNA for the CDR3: TGCGCCAGCAGCCAACCCCCGTGGGGGAGCAATAATGAAAAACTGTTTTTT.

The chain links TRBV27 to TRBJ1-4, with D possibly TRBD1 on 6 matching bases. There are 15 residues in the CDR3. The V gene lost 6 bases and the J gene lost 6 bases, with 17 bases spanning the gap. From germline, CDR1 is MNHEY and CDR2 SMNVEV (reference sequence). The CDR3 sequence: CASRPGVLQHEKLFF. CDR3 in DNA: TGTGCCAGCAGGCCAGGGGTCCTCCAGCATGAAAAACTGTTTTTT.

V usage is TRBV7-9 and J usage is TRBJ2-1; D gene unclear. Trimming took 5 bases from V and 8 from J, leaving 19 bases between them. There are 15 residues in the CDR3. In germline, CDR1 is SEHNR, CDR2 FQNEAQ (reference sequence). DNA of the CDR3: TGTGCCAGCAGCCCCACCCAAGACTGGAGTTATGAGCAGTTCTTC. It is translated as CASSPTQDWSYEQFF.

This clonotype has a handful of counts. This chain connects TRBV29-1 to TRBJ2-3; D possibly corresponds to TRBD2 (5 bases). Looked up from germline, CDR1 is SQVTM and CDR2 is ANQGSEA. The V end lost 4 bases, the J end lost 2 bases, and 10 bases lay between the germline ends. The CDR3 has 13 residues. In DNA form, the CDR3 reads TGCAGCGTTGGGGGAGTCCTCACAGATACGCAGTATTTT. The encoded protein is CSVGGVLTDTQYF.

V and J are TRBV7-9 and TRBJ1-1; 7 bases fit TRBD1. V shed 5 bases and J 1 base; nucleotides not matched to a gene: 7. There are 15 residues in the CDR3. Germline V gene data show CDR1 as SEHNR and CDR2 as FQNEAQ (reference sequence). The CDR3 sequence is CASSQTNRGNTEAFF. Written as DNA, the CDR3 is TGTGCCAGCAGCCAAACGAACAGGGGGAACACTGAAGCTTTCTTT.